Sequencing of this T cell receptor beta chain was carried out in a study of T cell responses to AZD1222 COVID-19 vaccine. Germline V CDR1 and CDR2: SGHVS, FNYEAQ. The V gene lost 2 bases and the J gene lost 0 bases, with 11 bases spanning the gap. The CDR3 consists of 17 residues. The assay was immunoSEQ multiplex PCR, and TCRdb's table has in-frame clones only and misses some. This table holds approximately 170,000 clones, around nine tenths found once. The sequenced sample was peripheral blood, obtained on day 0 of AZD1222 vaccination. The chain is built from TRBV7-6 and TRBJ2-6; tentatively, D is TRBD1 (5 bases). The clonotype comes from an adult in good health. The CDR3 loop is CASSLLAGNSGANVLTF. The DNA of the CDR3 is TGTGCCAGCAGCTTATTGGCAGGGAACTCTGGGGCCAACGTCCTGACTTTC.